Listed below are T cell receptor beta chains from one sample, sequenced in a study of shared clonotypes between healthy human individuals. Assay: immunoSEQ multiplex PCR; the TCRdb copy retains only in-frame clones and omits some. The sample includes around 2.5 million clones, roughly 93% seen only once; the top ten take 0.35% to 0.45%. Sequences were obtained from naive CD4+ T cells from PBMCs. Receptor source: a man between 18 and 35 years old in good health. Some clones in this sample may be carry-over from other donors' samples. Both conserved end residues are part of each CDR3. The D gene is left open where the match is weak. Clone size, where shown, is once, few, many, or a class for clones that have expanded.

>TRBJ2-1|TRBV25-1|NA|15|NA
TGTGCCAGCAGTAGTGTTCTATTCTCCTACAATGAGCAGTTCTTC
CASSSVLFSYNEQFF
>TRBJ1-2|TRBV30|NA|15|NA
TGTGCCTGCAAAGAGACGGGAGGGATCCGCTATGGCTACACCTTC
CACKETGGIRYGYTF
>TRBJ2-3|TRBV6-1|NA|14|NA
TGTGCCAGCACTAGACAGGCTAGCACAGATACGCAGTATTTT
CASTRQASTDTQYF
>TRBJ1-1|TRBV4-2|NA|13|NA
TGTGCCAGCAGCCAAGAGGGCGGAGATGAAGCTTTCTTT
CASSQEGGDEAFF
>TRBJ2-7|TRBV5-1|once|15|NA
TGCGCCAGCAGCCTATCCCCCACAGCGACCTACGAGCAGTACTTC
CASSLSPTATYEQYF
>TRBJ2-3|TRBV12-2|NA|15|NA
TGTGCAAGTCGCTCCAGACAGGGCCACACAGATACGCAGTATTTT
CASRSRQGHTDTQYF
>TRBJ2-3|TRBV9|NA|15|TRBD2
TGTGCCAGCAGCGCCCAAGGAGCGGGGGGAGATACGCAGTATTTT
CASSAQGAGGDTQYF
>TRBJ2-1|TRBV29-1|NA|13|NA
TGCAGCGTTGCCGGGGTGGGCTACAATGAGCAGTTCTTC
CSVAGVGYNEQFF
>TRBJ2-5|TRBV5-4|NA|14|NA
TGTGCCAGCAGCTTGGGTGGAAATGAAGAGACCCAGTACTTC
CASSLGGNEETQYF
>TRBJ2-5|TRBV28|NA|14|NA
TGTGCCAGCAGTGGGGGGGCCACCCAAGAGACCCAGTACTTC
CASSGGATQETQYF
>TRBJ1-5|TRBV28|NA|12|NA
TGTGCCAGCAGTCCCCCAAGCCAGCCCCAGCATTTT
CASSPPSQPQHF
>TRBJ1-2|TRBV4-2|NA|15|TRBD1
TGTGCCAGCAGCCAAGTTACGGGACAGGGGACGGGCTACACCTTC
CASSQVTGQGTGYTF
>TRBJ2-1|TRBV6-5|NA|12|NA
TGTGCCAGCAGTTTCAGTGGGTTGAAGCAGTTCTTC
CASSFSGLKQFF
>TRBJ2-7|TRBV7-9|once|13|TRBD1
TGTGCCAGCAGCTTAGCAGGGGGCGGCGAGCAGTACTTC
CASSLAGGGEQYF
>TRBJ2-2|TRBV7-3|NA|16|TRBD2
TGTGCCAGCAGCTTAAACGGGAGGGGAGGCACCGGGGAGCTGTTTTTT
CASSLNGRGGTGELFF
>TRBJ1-2|TRBV28|NA|12|NA
TGTGCCAGCAGAAGCGGGACGTTCGGCTACACCTTC
CASRSGTFGYTF
>TRBJ2-7|TRBV6-6|few|12|NA
TGTGCCAGCAGTCTCCAGGGGGGAGAGCAGTACTTC
CASSLQGGEQYF
>TRBJ2-5|TRBV28|NA|16|NA
TGTGCCAGCAGTTCCCCAGGGAGTAGGACACAAGAGACCCAGTACTTC
CASSSPGSRTQETQYF